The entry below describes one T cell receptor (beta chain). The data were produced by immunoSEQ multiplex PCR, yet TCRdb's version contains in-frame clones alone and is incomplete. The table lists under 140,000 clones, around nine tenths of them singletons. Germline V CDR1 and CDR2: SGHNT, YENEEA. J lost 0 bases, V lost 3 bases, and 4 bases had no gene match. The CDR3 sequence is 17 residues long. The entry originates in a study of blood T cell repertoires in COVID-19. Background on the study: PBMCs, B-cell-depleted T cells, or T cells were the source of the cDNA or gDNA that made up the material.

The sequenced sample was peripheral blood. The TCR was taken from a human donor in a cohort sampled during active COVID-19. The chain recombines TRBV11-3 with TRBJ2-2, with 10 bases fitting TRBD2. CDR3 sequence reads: CASSLGLAGANTGELFF. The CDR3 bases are TGTGCCAGCAGCTTGGGTCTAGCGGGGGCGAACACCGGGGAGCTGTTTTTT.